This T cell receptor (beta chain) derives from a study of TIL therapy for anti-PD-1-resistant metastatic lung cancer. Time point denoted: pre-treatment sample, taken before nivolumab and TIL therapy. This was the immunoSEQ v3 assay. Generated by immunoSEQ multiplex PCR, the TCRdb table keeps only in-frame clones and is missing some. This table has some 57,000 clones, more than 75% appearing once. The sequence was collected from a person aged 25 to 80 with non-small cell lung cancer. Sequencing used blood, obtained at baseline.

The CDR3 DNA reads TGCGCCAGCAGTGAATCAGGCCTCTCTGGAAACACCATATATTTT. Translation gives CASSESGLSGNTIYF. This chain connects TRBV10-2 to TRBJ1-3; D is undetermined. Trimming shortened V by 3 bases and J by 0 bases, and 9 bases separated the two germline ends. This CDR3 is built from 15 residues. Germline loops: CDR1 WSHSY, CDR2 SAAADI.